Below, 4 T cell receptor beta chains from the same sample are listed, as sequenced in a study of vaccination effects on CD4 cells after COVID-19 (dated by TCRdb to 2022 to 2024). These receptors' targets are unknown. Receptor libraries were prepared by the immunoSEQ multiplex PCR assay. The immuneACCESS repertoire file appears here via TCRdb, limited to in-frame rearrangements. These files lack a portion of the clones; in checked studies, under half of the deficit traces to unresolved V genes, and the cause of the others is not known. The sample data list over 80,000 clones, and about three quarters of these were observed just once. Roughly 1.1% of the sample comes from the top ten. In the ViraFEST assay, PBMC were stimulated with viral peptide pools, and antigen-specific CD4+ T cell clonotypes were then identified by expansion using TCR sequencing. After about 10 days of culture, CD4+ T cells were isolated with the EasySep CD4+ T cell isolation kit. Each participant got two doses of an mRNA SARS-CoV-2 vaccine, either BNT162b2 or mRNA-1273.

This specimen was CD4+ T cells from PBMCs cultured with HCoV-OC43 spike peptides, taken after COVID-19 vaccination. This sample's cell subset or site label indicates: HCoV-OC43 spike overlapping peptide pool stimulation. These receptors came from a human donor who received a COVID-19 vaccine.

Turning to this clone: One junction end does not reproduce the germline sequence, and a read error may be involved. CDR3 sequence reads: CSAKFTKGPSF. The CDR3 DNA follows: TGCAGTGCTAAATTTACTAAGGGACCCAGCTTC. The chain couples TRBV20-1 to TRBJ1-2; perhaps TRBD1 as D (5 bases). Germline V gene data show CDR1 as DFQATT and CDR2 as SNEGSKA (reference sequence). The CDR3 length is 11 residues.

The rearrangement links TRBV14 to TRBJ2-4; D gene uncertain. The CDR3 is made up of 17 amino acids. Germline-derived CDR1 and CDR2 are SGHDN and FVKESK. V was trimmed by 0 bases and J by 1 base, leaving 13 bases between them. The CDR3 here is CASSQESLWPAKNIQYF. In nucleotides, the CDR3 is TGTGCCAGCAGCCAAGAGTCTTTGTGGCCCGCCAAAAACATTCAGTACTTC.

V gene TRBV2 combines with J gene TRBJ1-2; no clear D. The V end lost 4 bases, the J end lost 4 bases, and 10 bases lay between the germline ends. The CDR3 spans 13 residues. Germline assignment: CDR1 SNHLY and CDR2 FYNNEI. The CDR3 nucleotides are TGTGCCAGCAGTGGGGCCCTCTTCTATGGCTACACCTTC. It encodes CASSGALFYGYTF. The full variable domain, rest sourced from reference TRBV2 and TRBJ1-2, is EPEVTQTPSHQVTQMGQEVILRCVPISNHLYFYWYRQILGQKVEFLVSFYNNEISEKSEIFDDQFSVERPDGSNFTLKIRSTKLEDSAMYFCASSGALFYGYTFGSGTRLTVV.

The chain is built from TRBV4-2 and TRBJ2-1, with D possibly TRBD1 on 5 matching bases. This CDR3 spans 15 amino acids. Looked up from germline, CDR1 is LGHNA and CDR2 is YNFKEQ. V was pared by 1 base and J by 3 bases, with 10 bases between. Here the CDR3 DNA reads TGTGCCAGCAGCCAAGTATGGGGCAACTACAATGAGCAGTTCTTC. Protein: CASSQVWGNYNEQFF.